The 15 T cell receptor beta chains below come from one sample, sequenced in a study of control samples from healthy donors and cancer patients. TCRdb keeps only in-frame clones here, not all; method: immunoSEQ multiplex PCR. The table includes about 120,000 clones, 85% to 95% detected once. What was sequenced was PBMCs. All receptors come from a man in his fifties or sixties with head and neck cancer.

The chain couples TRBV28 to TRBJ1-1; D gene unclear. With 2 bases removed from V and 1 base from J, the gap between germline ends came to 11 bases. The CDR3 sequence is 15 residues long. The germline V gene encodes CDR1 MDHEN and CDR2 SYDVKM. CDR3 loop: CASSLPEPRNTEAFF. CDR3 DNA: TGTGCCAGCAGTTTACCGGAACCGAGGAACACTGAAGCTTTCTTT.

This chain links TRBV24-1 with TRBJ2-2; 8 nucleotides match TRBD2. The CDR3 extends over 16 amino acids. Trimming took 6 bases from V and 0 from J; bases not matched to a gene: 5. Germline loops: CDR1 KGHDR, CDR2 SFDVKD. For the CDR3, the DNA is TGTGCCACCAGTCCCTTCGGGGGGGCGAACACCGGGGAGCTGTTTTTT. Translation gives CATSPFGGANTGELFF.

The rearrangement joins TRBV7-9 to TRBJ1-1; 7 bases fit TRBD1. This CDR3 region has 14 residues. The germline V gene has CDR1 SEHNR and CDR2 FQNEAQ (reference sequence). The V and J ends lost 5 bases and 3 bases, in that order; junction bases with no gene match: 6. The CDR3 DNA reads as TGTGCCAGCAGCCCCCCACAGGGGTACACTGAAGCTTTCTTT. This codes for CASSPPQGYTEAFF.

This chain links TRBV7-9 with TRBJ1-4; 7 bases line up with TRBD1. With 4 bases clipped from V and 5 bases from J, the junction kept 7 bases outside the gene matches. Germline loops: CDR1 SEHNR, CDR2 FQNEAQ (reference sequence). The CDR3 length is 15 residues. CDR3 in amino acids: CASSSLGQQNEKLFF. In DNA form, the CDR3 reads TGTGCCAGCAGCTCCTTGGGACAGCAAAATGAAAAACTGTTTTTT.

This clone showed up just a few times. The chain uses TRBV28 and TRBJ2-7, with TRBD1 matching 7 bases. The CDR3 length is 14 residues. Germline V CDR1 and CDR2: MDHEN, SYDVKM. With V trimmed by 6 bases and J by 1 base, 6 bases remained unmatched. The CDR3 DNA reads TGTGCCAGCAGGGCACAGGGGTTGTCCTACGAGCAGTACTTC. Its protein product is CASRAQGLSYEQYF.

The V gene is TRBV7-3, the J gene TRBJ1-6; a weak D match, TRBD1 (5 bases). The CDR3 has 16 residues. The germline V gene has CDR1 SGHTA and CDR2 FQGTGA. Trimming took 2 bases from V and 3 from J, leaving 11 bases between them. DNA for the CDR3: TGTGCCAGCAGCTTATTGGGGGACCTCTATAATTCACCCCTCCACTTT. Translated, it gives CASSLLGDLYNSPLHF.

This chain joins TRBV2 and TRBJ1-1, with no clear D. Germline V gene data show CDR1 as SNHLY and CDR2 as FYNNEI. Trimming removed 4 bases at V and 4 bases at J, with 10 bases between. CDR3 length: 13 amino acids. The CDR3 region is CASSARPGTEAFF. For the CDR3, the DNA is TGTGCCAGCAGTGCTAGACCAGGCACTGAAGCTTTCTTT.

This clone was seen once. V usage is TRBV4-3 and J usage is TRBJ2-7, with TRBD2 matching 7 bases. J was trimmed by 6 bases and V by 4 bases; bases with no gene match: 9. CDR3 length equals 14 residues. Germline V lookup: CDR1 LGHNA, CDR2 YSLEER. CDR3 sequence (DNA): TGCGCCAGCAGCCCGCAGCGGGGACCCTTCGAGCAGTACTTC. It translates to CASSPQRGPFEQYF.

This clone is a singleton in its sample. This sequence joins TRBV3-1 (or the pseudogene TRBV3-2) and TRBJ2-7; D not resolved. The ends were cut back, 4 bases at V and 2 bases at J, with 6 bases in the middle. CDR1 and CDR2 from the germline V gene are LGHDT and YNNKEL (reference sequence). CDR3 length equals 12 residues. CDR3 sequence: CASSRLTYEQYF. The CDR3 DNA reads TGTGCCAGCAGCCGGCTAACCTACGAGCAGTACTTC.

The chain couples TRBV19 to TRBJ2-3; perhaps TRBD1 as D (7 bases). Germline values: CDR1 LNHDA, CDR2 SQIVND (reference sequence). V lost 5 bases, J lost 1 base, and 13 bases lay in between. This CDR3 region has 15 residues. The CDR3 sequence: CASSLFRGGTDTQYF. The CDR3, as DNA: TGTGCCAGTAGTTTGTTCAGGGGGGGCACAGATACGCAGTATTTT.

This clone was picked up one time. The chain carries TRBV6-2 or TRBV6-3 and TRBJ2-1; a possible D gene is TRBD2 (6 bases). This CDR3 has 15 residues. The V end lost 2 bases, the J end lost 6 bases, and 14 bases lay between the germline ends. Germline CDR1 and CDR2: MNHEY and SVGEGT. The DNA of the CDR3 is TGTGCCAGCAGTTACCCAAGGAGGGCTCGCAATGAGCAGTTCTTC. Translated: CASSYPRRARNEQFF.

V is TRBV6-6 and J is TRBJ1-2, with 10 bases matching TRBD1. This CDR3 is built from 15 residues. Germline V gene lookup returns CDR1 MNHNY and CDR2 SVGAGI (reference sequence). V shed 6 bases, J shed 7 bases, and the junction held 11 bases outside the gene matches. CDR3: CASRPIARDRGGYTF. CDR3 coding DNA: TGTGCCAGCAGGCCGATCGCCCGGGACAGGGGTGGCTACACCTTC.

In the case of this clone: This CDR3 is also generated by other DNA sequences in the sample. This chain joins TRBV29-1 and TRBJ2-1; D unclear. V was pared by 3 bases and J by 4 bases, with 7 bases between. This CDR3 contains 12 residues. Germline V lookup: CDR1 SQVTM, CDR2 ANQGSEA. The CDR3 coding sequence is TGCAGCGTTGATGGGGATTACAATGAGCAGTTCTTC. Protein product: CSVDGDYNEQFF.

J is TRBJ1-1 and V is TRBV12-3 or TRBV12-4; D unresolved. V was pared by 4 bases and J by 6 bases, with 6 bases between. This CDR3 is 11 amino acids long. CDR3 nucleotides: TGTGCCAGCAGTTATCTGGCTGAAGCTTTCTTT. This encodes CASSYLAEAFF.

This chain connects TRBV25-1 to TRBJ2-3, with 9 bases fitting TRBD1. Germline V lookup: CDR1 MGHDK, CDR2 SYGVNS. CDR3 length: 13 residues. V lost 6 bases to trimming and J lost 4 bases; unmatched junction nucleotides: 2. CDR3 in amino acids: CASSRDRADTQYF. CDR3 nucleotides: TGTGCCAGCAGCCGGGACAGGGCAGATACGCAGTATTTT.